This T cell receptor (beta chain) was sequenced for a study of Graves' ophthalmopathy and Graves' hyperthyroidism. Study in general: Upon initial diagnosis and before any treatment, peripheral blood was collected.

As the template, RNA transcripts were used to amplify TCR beta CDR3 regions. Following a first-round RT-PCR that used HTBI primers, a second-round multiplex PCR was carried out. TCRdb processed the multiplex PCR reads anew with MiXCR; each CDR3 protein has one entry. The table lists about half a million distinct CDR3 sequences, around an eighth of them singletons. This clonotype appeared many times. V lost 5 bases to trimming and J lost 2 bases; unmatched junction nucleotides: 6. The CDR3 sequence is 14 residues long. No donor had other autoimmune disease, uncontrolled infection, pregnancy or lactation. Serum thyroxine and TRAb, along with clinical symptoms, thyroid ultrasound and orbital computed tomography, were what diagnosis relied on.

The rearrangement uses TRBV12-3 or TRBV12-4 and TRBJ2-7, with 7 bases fitting TRBD1. The source of this sequence is a woman aged 30 to 39 with Graves' ophthalmopathy. The sequenced material came from blood. The CDR3 bases are TGTGCCAGCAGTGTCTGGGACAGAGCCTACGAGCAGTACTTC. Translated, it gives CASSVWDRAYEQYF.